This T cell receptor beta chain comes out of a study of T-cell reconstitution after alpha-beta-depleted transplantation in children. Trimming pared 2 bases from V and 2 bases from J, leaving 17 bases between. The CDR3 runs 17 residues. In germline, CDR1 is SGHKS, CDR2 YYEKEE (reference sequence). This clonotype was observed a handful of times. Antigen specificity is unknown. Regarding the study as a whole: In patients about two months after transplant, alpha-beta T cells reportedly arose from several hundred expanded graft clones. Hyperexpanded clones declined; after one year, newly produced T cells mostly supplied diversity. Surviving recipient T cells and thymic progenitors produced the high day-60 TCRbeta diversity seen in some patients.

Preparation of the TCRbeta library was carried out with unique molecular identifiers. TCRdb processed the PCR reads anew with MiXCR; each CDR3 protein has one entry. The table shows about 120,000 distinct CDR3 sequences, with around 23% occurring only once. J is TRBJ2-1 and V is TRBV5-5, with D perhaps TRBD2 (6 bases). Sequencing used PBMCs, mostly from graft donor cells, obtained 180 days after TCRalphabeta/CD19-depleted stem cell transplant. The clonotype was recovered from a male patient between 2 and 9 years old who had a stem cell transplant for chronic granulomatous disease, so the T cells may come from the graft donor. CDR3 in amino acids: CASSLGIMRGPYNEQFF. For the CDR3, the DNA is TGTGCCAGCAGCTTAGGGATTATGCGGGGACCCTACAATGAGCAGTTCTTC.